This T cell receptor beta chain was documented in a study of technical replicates of blood from several donors. Sequencing was performed with immunoSEQ multiplex PCR; in TCRdb, only in-frame clones are kept and a portion is missing. Here the sample spans 60,000 to 85,000 clones, under 95% being singletons. This clone appeared a few times. Looked up from germline, CDR1 is SGDLS and CDR2 is YYNGEE. Germline trimming cut 4 bases from V and 3 bases from J; bases unmatched to any gene: 8. The CDR3 extends over 15 amino acids. This rearrangement joins TRBV9 to TRBJ1-1, with 8 nucleotides matching TRBD1. Input material: T cells isolated from PBMCs. This TCR was sampled from a human donor in good health. The CDR3 DNA is TGTGCCAGCAGCCCGAGACAGGGGTGGGACACTGAAGCTTTCTTT. It specifies CASSPRQGWDTEAFF.